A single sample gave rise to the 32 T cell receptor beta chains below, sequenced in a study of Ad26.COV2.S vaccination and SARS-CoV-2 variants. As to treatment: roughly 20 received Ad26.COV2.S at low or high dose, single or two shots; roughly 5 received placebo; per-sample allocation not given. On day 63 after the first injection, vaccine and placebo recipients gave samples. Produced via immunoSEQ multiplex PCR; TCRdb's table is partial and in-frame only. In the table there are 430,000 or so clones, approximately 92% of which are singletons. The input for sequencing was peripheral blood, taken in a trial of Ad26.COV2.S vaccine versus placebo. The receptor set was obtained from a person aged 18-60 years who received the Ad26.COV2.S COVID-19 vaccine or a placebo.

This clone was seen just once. The chain's CDR3 is CASSYDRGGSPLHF. As DNA, the CDR3 is TGTGCCAGCAGCTACGACAGGGGAGGTTCACCCCTCCACTTT. This rearrangement joins TRBV11-3 to TRBJ1-6; TRBD1 aligns across 8 bases. The germline gives CDR1 SGHNT, CDR2 YENEEA. The CDR3 is 14 residues long. V gave up 4 bases and J gave up 9 bases; unmatched junction bases: 5. Using reference TRBV11-3 and TRBJ1-6 for the parts outside the CDR3, the full variable domain is EAGVVQSPRYKIIEKKQPVAFWCNPISGHNTLYWYLQNLGQGPELLIRYENEEAVDDSQLPKDRFSAERLKGVDSTLKIQPAELGDSAVYLCASSYDRGGSPLHFGNGTRLTVT.

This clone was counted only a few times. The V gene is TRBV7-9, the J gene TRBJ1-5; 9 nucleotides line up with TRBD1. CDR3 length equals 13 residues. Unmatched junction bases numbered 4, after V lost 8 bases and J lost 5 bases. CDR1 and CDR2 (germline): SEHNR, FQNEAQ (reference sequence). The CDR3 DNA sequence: TGTGCCAGCGCCGACAGGGGGGATCAGCCCCAGCATTTT. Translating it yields CASADRGDQPQHF. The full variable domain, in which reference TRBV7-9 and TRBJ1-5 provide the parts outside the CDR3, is DTGVSQNPRHKITKRGQNVTFRCDPISEHNRLYWYRQTLGQGPEFLTYFQNEAQLEKSRLLSDRFSAERPKGSFSTLEIQRTEQGDSAMYLCASADRGDQPQHFGDGTRLSIL.

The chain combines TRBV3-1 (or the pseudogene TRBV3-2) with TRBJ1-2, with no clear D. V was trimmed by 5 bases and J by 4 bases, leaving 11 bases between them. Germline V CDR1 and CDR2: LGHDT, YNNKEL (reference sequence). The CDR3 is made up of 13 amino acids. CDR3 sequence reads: CASSETWGYGYTF. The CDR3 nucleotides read TGTGCCAGCAGCGAGACCTGGGGCTATGGCTACACCTTC.

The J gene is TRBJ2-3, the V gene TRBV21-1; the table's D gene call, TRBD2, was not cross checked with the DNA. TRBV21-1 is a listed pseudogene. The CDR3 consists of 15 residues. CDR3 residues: CASSKGLAGADTQYF. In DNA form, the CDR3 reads TGTGCCAGCAGCAAAGGGCTAGCGGGAGCAGATACGCAGTATTTT.

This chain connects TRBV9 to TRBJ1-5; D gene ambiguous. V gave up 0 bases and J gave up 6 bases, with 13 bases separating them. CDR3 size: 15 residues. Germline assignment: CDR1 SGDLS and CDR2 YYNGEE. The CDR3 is CASSVGGRWGQPQHF. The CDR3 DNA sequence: TGTGCCAGCAGCGTAGGAGGCAGGTGGGGTCAGCCCCAGCATTTT.

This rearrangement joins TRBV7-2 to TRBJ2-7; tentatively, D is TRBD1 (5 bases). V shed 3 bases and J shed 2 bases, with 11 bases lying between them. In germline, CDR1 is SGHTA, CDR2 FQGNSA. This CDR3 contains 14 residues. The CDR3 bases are TGTGCCAGCAGCTTGCGTGGACAAACCTACGAGCAGTACTTC. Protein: CASSLRGQTYEQYF.

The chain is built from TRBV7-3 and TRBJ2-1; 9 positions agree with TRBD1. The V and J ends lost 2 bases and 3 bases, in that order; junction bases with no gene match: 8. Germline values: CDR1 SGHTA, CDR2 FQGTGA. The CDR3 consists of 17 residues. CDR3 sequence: CASSLGTGRFNYNEQFF. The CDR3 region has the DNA TGTGCCAGCAGCTTAGGGACAGGGAGATTTAACTACAATGAGCAGTTCTTC.

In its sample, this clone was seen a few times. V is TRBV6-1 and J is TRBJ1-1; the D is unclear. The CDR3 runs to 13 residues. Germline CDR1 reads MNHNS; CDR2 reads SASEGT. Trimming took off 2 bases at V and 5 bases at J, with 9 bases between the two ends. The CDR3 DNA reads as TGTGCCAGCAGTGAATTCGGGGAGACTGAAGCTTTCTTT. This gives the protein CASSEFGETEAFF.

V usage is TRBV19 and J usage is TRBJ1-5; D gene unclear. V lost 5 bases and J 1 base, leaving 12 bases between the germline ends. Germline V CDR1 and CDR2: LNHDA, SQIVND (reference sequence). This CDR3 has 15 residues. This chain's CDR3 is CASSFIQRSNQPQHF. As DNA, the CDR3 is TGTGCCAGTAGTTTTATACAGCGGAGCAATCAGCCCCAGCATTTT.

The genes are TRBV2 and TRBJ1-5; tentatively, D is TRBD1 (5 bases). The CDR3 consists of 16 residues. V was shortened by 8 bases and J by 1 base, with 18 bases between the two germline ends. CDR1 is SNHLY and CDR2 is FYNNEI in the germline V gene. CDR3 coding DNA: TGTGCCAGCTCGGATCAGGGTGCAGGGAGCAATCAGCCCCAGCATTTT. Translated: CASSDQGAGSNQPQHF.

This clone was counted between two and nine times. This CDR3 reads CASSLDRVKLFF. The CDR3 bases are TGTGCCAGCAGTCTGGACAGGGTCAAGCTGTTTTTT. V gene TRBV6-2 or TRBV6-3 combines with J gene TRBJ2-2; 8 bases match TRBD1. The germline gives CDR1 MNHEY, CDR2 SVGEGT. There are 12 residues in the CDR3. V shed 5 bases and J 12 bases; nucleotides not matched to a gene: 5.

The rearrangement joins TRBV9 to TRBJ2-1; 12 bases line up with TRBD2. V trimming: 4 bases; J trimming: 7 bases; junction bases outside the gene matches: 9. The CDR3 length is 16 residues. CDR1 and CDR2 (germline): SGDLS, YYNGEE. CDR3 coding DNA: TGTGCCAGCAGCTCTCTAGCGGGAGGGCCCGGGAATGAGCAGTTCTTC. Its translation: CASSSLAGGPGNEQFF.

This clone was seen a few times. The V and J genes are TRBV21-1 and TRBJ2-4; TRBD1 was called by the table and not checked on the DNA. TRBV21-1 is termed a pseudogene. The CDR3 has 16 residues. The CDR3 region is CASSKGAGQGKNIQYF. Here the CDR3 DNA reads TGTGCCAGCAGCAAAGGGGCCGGGCAGGGGAAAAACATTCAGTACTTC.

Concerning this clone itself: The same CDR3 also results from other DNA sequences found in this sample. The chain's CDR3 is CASSPGGGNQPQHF. CDR3 in DNA: TGTGCCAGCTCACCCGGAGGGGGCAATCAGCCCCAGCATTTT. The chain carries TRBV18 and TRBJ1-5, with D perhaps matching TRBD1 (5 bases). From germline, CDR1 is KGHSH and CDR2 LQKENI. This CDR3 has 14 residues. V was shortened by 3 bases and J by 2 bases, with 8 bases between the two germline ends.

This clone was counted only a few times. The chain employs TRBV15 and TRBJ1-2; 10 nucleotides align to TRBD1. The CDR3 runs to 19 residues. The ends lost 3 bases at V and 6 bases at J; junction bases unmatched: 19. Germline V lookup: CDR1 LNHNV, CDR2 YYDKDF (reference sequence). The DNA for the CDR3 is TGTGCCACCAGCAGGGGTTACGGGACAGGGGAGAGGGGGCCACATGGCTACACCTTC. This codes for CATSRGYGTGERGPHGYTF.

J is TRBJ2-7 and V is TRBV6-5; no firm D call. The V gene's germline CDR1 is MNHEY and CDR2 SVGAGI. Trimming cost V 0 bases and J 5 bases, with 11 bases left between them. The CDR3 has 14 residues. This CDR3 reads CASSYSISDDEQYF. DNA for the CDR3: TGTGCCAGCAGTTACTCGATTTCGGACGACGAGCAGTACTTC.

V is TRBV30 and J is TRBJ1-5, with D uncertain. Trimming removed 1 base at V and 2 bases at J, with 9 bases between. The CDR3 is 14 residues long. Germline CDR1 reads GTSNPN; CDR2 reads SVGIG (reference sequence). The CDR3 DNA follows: TGTGCCTGGAGTGGAGGACGGGGCAATCAGCCCCAGCATTTT. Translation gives CAWSGGRGNQPQHF.

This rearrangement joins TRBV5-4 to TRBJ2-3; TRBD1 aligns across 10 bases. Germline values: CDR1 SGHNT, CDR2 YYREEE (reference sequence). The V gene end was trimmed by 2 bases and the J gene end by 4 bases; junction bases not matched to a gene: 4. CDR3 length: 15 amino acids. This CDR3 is CASSFRDRGPDTQYF. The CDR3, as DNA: TGTGCCAGCAGCTTTAGGGACAGGGGCCCAGATACGCAGTATTTT. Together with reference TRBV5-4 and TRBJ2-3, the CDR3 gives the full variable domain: ETGVTQSPTHLIKTRGQQVTLRCSSQSGHNTVSWYQQALGQGPQFIFQYYREEENGRGNFPPRFSGLQFPNYSSELNVNALELDDSALYLCASSFRDRGPDTQYFGPGTRLTVL.

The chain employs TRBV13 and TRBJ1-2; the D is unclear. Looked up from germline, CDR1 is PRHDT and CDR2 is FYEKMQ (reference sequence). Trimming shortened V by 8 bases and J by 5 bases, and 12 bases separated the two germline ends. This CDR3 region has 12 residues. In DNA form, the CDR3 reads TGTGCCAGCTCCCTCGTGGAGTATGGCTACACCTTC. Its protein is CASSLVEYGYTF.

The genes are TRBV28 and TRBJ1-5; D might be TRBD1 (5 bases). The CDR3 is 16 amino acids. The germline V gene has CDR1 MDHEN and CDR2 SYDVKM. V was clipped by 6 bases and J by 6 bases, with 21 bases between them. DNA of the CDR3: TGTGCCAGCAGCTCCGTCGGCGGGGGAGGGAGTCAGCCCCAGCATTTT. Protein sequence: CASSSVGGGGSQPQHF.

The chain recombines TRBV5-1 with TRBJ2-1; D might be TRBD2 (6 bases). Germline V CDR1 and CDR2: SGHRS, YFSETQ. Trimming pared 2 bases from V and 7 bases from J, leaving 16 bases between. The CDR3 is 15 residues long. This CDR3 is CASSLARESANEQFF. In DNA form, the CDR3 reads TGCGCCAGCAGCTTAGCCCGGGAGTCGGCTAATGAGCAGTTCTTC.

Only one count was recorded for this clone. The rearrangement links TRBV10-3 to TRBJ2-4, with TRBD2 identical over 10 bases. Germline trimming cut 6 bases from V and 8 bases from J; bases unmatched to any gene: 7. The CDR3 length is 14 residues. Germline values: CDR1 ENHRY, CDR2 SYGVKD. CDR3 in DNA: TGTGCCATCAGGTCTAGCGGGGGCGGGGACATTCAGTACTTC. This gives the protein CAIRSSGGGDIQYF.

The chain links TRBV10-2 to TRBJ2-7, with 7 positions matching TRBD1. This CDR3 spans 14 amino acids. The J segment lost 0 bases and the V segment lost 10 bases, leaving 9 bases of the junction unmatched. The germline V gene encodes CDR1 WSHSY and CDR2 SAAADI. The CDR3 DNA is TGCGCCAACCCCCCGGGACAGAGCTCCTACGAGCAGTACTTC. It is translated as CANPPGQSSYEQYF.

The DNA of the CDR3 is TGTGCCAGCAGCGGTAGCGGGGGGGGCTCCTACAATGAGCAGTTCTTC. It yields the protein CASSGSGGGSYNEQFF. This chain uses TRBV9 with TRBJ2-1, with 11 bases identical to TRBD2. After removal of 3 bases from V and 0 bases from J, the junction contained 2 bases not matched to a gene. The CDR3 has 16 amino acids. Germline loops: CDR1 SGDLS, CDR2 YYNGEE.

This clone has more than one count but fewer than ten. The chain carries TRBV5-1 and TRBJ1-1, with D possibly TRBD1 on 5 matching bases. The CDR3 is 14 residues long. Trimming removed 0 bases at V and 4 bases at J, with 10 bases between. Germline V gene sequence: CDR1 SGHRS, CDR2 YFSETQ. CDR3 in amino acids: CASSLEAGFTEAFF. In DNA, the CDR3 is TGCGCCAGCAGCTTGGAAGCAGGGTTCACTGAAGCTTTCTTT.

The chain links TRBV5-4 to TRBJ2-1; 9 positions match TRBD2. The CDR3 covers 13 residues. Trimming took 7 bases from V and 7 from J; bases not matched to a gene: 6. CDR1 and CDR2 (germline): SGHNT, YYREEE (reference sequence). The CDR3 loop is CASEVAGVNEQFF. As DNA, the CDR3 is TGTGCCAGCGAGGTAGCGGGGGTTAATGAGCAGTTCTTC.

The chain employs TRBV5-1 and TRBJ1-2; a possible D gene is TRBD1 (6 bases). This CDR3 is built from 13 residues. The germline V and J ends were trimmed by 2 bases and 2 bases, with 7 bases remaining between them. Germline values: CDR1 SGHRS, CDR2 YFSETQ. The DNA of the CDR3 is TGCGCCAGCAGCTTCGACAGGAACTATGGCTACACCTTC. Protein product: CASSFDRNYGYTF. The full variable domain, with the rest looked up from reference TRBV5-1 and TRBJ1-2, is KAGVTQTPRYLIKTRGQQVTLSCSPISGHRSVSWYQQTPGQGLQFLFEYFSETQRNKGNFPGRFSGRQFSNSRSEMNVSTLELGDSALYLCASSFDRNYGYTFGSGTRLTVV.

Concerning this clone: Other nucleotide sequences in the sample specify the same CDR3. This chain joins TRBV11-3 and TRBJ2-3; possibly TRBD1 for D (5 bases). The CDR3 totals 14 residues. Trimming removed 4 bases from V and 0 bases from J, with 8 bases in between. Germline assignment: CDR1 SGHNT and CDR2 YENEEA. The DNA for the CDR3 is TGTGCCAGCAGCTCGACAGCTAGCACAGATACGCAGTATTTT. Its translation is CASSSTASTDTQYF.

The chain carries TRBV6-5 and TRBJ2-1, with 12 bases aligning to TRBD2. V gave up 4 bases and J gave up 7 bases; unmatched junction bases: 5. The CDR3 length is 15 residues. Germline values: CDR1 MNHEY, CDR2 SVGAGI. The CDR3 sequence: CASSSLAGGPNEQFF. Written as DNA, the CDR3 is TGTGCCAGCAGTTCTCTAGCGGGAGGGCCGAATGAGCAGTTCTTC.

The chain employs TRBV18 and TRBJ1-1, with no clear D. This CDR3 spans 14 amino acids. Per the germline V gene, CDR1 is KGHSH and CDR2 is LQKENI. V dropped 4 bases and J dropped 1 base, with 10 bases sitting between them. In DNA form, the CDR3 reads TGTGCCAGCTCACAAAGGACGGGGAACACTGAAGCTTTCTTT. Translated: CASSQRTGNTEAFF.

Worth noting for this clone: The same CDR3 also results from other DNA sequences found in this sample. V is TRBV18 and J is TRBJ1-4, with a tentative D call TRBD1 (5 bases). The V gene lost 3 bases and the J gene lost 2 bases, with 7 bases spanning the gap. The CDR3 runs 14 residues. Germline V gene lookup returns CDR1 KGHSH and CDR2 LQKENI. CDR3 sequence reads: CASSPRATNEKLFF. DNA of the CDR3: TGTGCCAGCTCACCCAGGGCCACTAATGAAAAACTGTTTTTT.

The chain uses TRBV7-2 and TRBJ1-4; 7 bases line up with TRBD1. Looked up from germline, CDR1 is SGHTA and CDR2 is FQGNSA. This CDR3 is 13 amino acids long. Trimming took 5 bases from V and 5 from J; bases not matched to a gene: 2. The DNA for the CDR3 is TGTGCCAGCAGCCCGGACAGGAATGAAAAACTGTTTTTT. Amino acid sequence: CASSPDRNEKLFF.